Each of the 18 T cell receptor beta chains below was sequenced from the same sample in a study of blood T cell repertoires in COVID-19. Generated by immunoSEQ multiplex PCR, the TCRdb table keeps only in-frame clones and is missing some. The table lists hundreds of thousands of clones, 85% to 90% of them singletons. Sequenced input: peripheral blood. The receptors come from a man in his 60s who had recovered from COVID-19.

A word on this clone: Other DNA sequences of this sample code for an identical CDR3. The chain couples TRBV18 to TRBJ1-5; D may be TRBD1 (6 bases). In germline, CDR1 is KGHSH, CDR2 LQKENI. V was trimmed by 3 bases and J by 5 bases, leaving 8 bases between them. The CDR3 contains 13 residues. The CDR3 sequence: CASSPDSHQPQHF. The CDR3 coding sequence is TGTGCCAGCTCACCGGACAGCCATCAGCCCCAGCATTTT.

V is TRBV19 and J is TRBJ2-4; the D gene is possibly TRBD2 (6 bases). Trimming shortened V by 3 bases and J by 0 bases, and 12 bases separated the two germline ends. The CDR3 has 16 amino acids. CDR1 and CDR2 from the germline V gene are LNHDA and SQIVND (reference sequence). The CDR3 DNA reads as TGTGCCAGTAGTATGGTCGGGAGTCGAGCCAAAAACATTCAGTACTTC. This encodes CASSMVGSRAKNIQYF. The full variable domain, completed using reference TRBV19 and TRBJ2-4, is DGGITQSPKYLFRKEGQNVTLSCEQNLNHDAMYWYRQDPGQGLRLIYYSQIVNDFQKGDIAEGYSVSREKKESFPLTVTSAQKNPTAFYLCASSMVGSRAKNIQYFGAGTRLSVL.

The rearrangement uses TRBV6-5 and TRBJ1-1; D is unresolved. V was trimmed by 0 bases and J by 5 bases, leaving 16 bases between them. Germline V CDR1 and CDR2: MNHEY, SVGAGI. The CDR3 totals 16 residues. The CDR3 sequence is CASSYSKMGGWTEAFF. CDR3 nucleotides: TGTGCCAGCAGTTACTCGAAGATGGGAGGATGGACTGAAGCTTTCTTT.

The V and J genes are TRBV6-5 and TRBJ1-6, with TRBD1 identical over 9 bases. The CDR3 is 15 residues long. The germline CDR1 and CDR2 sequences are MNHEY and SVGAGI. Unmatched junction bases numbered 10, after V lost 6 bases and J lost 10 bases. The CDR3 DNA reads TGTGCCAGCAGCCGTACCGGGACAGGGAAGTCACCCCTCCACTTT. Translating gives CASSRTGTGKSPLHF.

The chain employs TRBV25-1 and TRBJ2-5; tentatively, D is TRBD2 (6 bases). The CDR3 consists of 15 residues. Germline V gene data show CDR1 as MGHDK and CDR2 as SYGVNS. V lost 5 bases and J 4 bases, leaving 17 bases between the germline ends. Here the CDR3 reads CASSQTMPGGETQYF. CDR3 in DNA: TGTGCCAGCAGTCAAACAATGCCCGGGGGAGAGACCCAGTACTTC.

The V call is TRBV7-3, the J call TRBJ2-2; TRBD2 is a possible D gene (6 bases). Germline values: CDR1 SGHTA, CDR2 FQGTGA. The CDR3 runs to 12 residues. V gave up 6 bases and J gave up 6 bases, with 8 bases separating them. CDR3 DNA: TGTGCCAGCAGGGAGGGTCCCGGGGAGCTGTTTTTT. Translation gives CASREGPGELFF.

The CDR3 reads CATSRGGTGGEKLFF. The CDR3 nucleotides read TGTGCCACCAGCAGGGGTGGGACAGGAGGCGAAAAACTGTTTTTT. V is TRBV15 and J is TRBJ1-4; 8 nucleotides line up with TRBD1. The germline V gene has CDR1 LNHNV and CDR2 YYDKDF (reference sequence). With V trimmed by 3 bases and J by 8 bases, 8 bases remained unmatched. The CDR3 has 15 amino acids.

This clone turned up a few times. The chain links TRBV28 to TRBJ1-5, with D possibly TRBD1 on 6 matching bases. The V gene lost 7 bases and the J gene lost 2 bases, with 21 bases spanning the gap. Germline V gene lookup returns CDR1 MDHEN and CDR2 SYDVKM. The length of the CDR3 is 17 residues. For the CDR3, the DNA is TGTGCCAGCAACGTTCTAAGGCAGGGACATGGCAATCAGCCCCAGCATTTT. Its protein product is CASNVLRQGHGNQPQHF.

This clone has only one observation. The chain uses TRBV25-1 and TRBJ2-3; D may be TRBD1 (5 bases). The CDR3 sequence is 15 residues long. Germline CDR1 MGHDK, CDR2 SYGVNS. The V and J ends lost 1 base and 0 bases respectively, with 8 bases between them. The CDR3 region is CASSEFRGSTDTQYF. The CDR3 DNA reads TGTGCCAGCAGTGAATTTAGGGGAAGCACAGATACGCAGTATTTT.

This chain connects TRBV5-4 to TRBJ2-5, with a possible D match to TRBD1 (6 bases). CDR3 size: 14 residues. Per the germline V gene, CDR1 is SGHNT and CDR2 is YYREEE (reference sequence). V lost 0 bases and J lost 4, with 10 bases in between. The CDR3, as DNA: TGTGCCAGCAGCTTGGAGGGGACACGAGAGACCCAGTACTTC. Translated, it gives CASSLEGTRETQYF.

V is TRBV7-3 and J is TRBJ2-7; TRBD2 aligns across 8 bases. Germline V gene sequence: CDR1 SGHTA, CDR2 FQGTGA. CDR3 size: 15 residues. After removal of 1 base from V and 7 bases from J, the junction contained 9 bases not matched to a gene. CDR3 protein: CASSLMPAGAGEQYF. The CDR3 DNA reads as TGTGCCAGCAGCTTAATGCCAGCGGGAGCTGGTGAGCAGTACTTC. Filled out from reference TRBV7-3 and TRBJ2-7, the complete variable domain reads GAGVSQTPSNKVTEKGKYVELRCDPISGHTALYWYRQSLGQGPEFLIYFQGTGAADDSGLPNDRFFAVRPEGSVSTLKIQRTERGDSAVYLCASSLMPAGAGEQYFGPGTRLTVT.

This chain links TRBV27 with TRBJ2-5; 8 bases are shared with TRBD1. There are 13 residues in the CDR3. The V segment lost 8 bases and the J segment 1 base; nucleotides outside the gene matches: 3. In germline, CDR1 is MNHEY, CDR2 SMNVEV (reference sequence). The DNA for the CDR3 is TGTGCCAGCCGACAGGGGTTCCAAGAGACCCAGTACTTC. Amino acid sequence: CASRQGFQETQYF.

The CDR3 protein is CASSLSGQGGTGELFF. CDR3 DNA: TGCGCCAGCAGCTTGTCGGGACAGGGAGGCACCGGGGAGCTGTTTTTT. The rearrangement joins TRBV5-1 to TRBJ2-2, with 9 bases fitting TRBD1. Looked up from germline, CDR1 is SGHRS and CDR2 is YFSETQ. V shed 1 base and J 4 bases; nucleotides not matched to a gene: 5. This CDR3 has 16 amino acids.

The chain's CDR3 is CASSLLGQNREKLFF. In nucleotides, the CDR3 is TGCGCCAGCAGCCTATTGGGACAAAATAGGGAAAAACTGTTTTTT. J is TRBJ1-4 and V is TRBV5-1; D possibly corresponds to TRBD1 (6 bases). The CDR3 length is 15 residues. Germline assignment: CDR1 SGHRS and CDR2 YFSETQ. V shed 4 bases and J shed 8 bases, with 18 bases lying between them.

The V and J genes are TRBV12-3 or TRBV12-4 and TRBJ1-2; 10 bases are shared with TRBD1. V lost 6 bases to trimming and J lost 6 bases; unmatched junction nucleotides: 4. This CDR3 region has 13 residues. The CDR3, as DNA: TGTGCCAGCAGGCACGGGACAGGGGATGGCTACACCTTC. Translation gives CASRHGTGDGYTF.

The CDR3 DNA reads TGTGCCAGCAGCTCCGGGACAGGGACTAATGAAAAACTGTTTTTT. Translating gives CASSSGTGTNEKLFF. This chain joins TRBV6-6 and TRBJ1-4; 9 nucleotides line up with TRBD1. This CDR3 is built from 15 residues. V lost 6 bases to trimming and J lost 2 bases; unmatched junction nucleotides: 4. Germline CDR1 MNHNY, CDR2 SVGAGI (reference sequence).

The chain recombines TRBV2 with TRBJ2-1, with D perhaps matching TRBD1 (5 bases). Germline lookup yields CDR1 SNHLY and CDR2 FYNNEI. V gave up 6 bases and J gave up 8 bases, with 11 bases separating them. The CDR3 covers 12 residues. As DNA, the CDR3 is TGTGCCAGCAGGGGGCCTGGGGATGAGCAGTTCTTC. It specifies CASRGPGDEQFF.

This clone was seen only a few times. The rearrangement links TRBV27 to TRBJ2-1, with TRBD2 matching 10 bases. Trimming cost V 4 bases and J 4 bases; bases outside gene matches: 7. Per the germline V gene, CDR1 is MNHEY and CDR2 is SMNVEV (reference sequence). CDR3 length: 16 amino acids. CDR3 amino acids: CASSSIAGGYYNEQFF. Written as DNA, the CDR3 is TGTGCCAGCAGTTCTATAGCGGGAGGCTATTACAATGAGCAGTTCTTC.